The clone carrying this T cell receptor (beta chain) was seen at least ten times. The antigen is not known. The data belong to a study of T cells after yellow fever vaccination. Study conclusions and caveats: Weaker overall was a secondary response that nonetheless peaked faster, on day 5 versus 15. CD4 and CD8 compartments shared a small share of clonotypes.

V was shortened by 5 bases and J by 6 bases, with 18 bases between the two germline ends. From germline, CDR1 is KGHSH and CDR2 LQKENI. CDR3 length: 15 residues. UMIs were added to TCR cDNA along with a universal primer site when it was made by 5'RACE template switching. TCRdb ran MiXCR on the 5' RACE reads and lists one entry per CDR3 protein. The table includes roughly 120,000 distinct CDR3 sequences, roughly 8.9% detected once. The chain links TRBV18 to TRBJ2-3, with D maybe TRBD2 (6 bases). The clonotype was recovered from a man aged 25 to 40 who received the YFV17D yellow fever vaccine. Sequencing used CD8+ T cells sorted from PBMCs, obtained 45 days after the yellow fever booster vaccination. CDR3 sequence: CASSSRLDGTDTQYF. The CDR3 DNA follows: TGTGCCAGCTCATCCAGACTAGATGGGACGGATACGCAGTATTTT. The whole variable domain, remainder taken from reference TRBV18 and TRBJ2-3, is NAGVMQNPRHLVRRRGQEARLRCSPMKGHSHVYWYRQLPEEGLKFMVYLQKENIIDESGMPKERFSAEFPKEGPSILRIQQVVRGDSAAYFCASSSRLDGTDTQYFGPGTRLTVL.